This entry describes one T cell receptor beta chain. Its antigen is as yet unknown. Clones were sequenced by immunoSEQ multiplex PCR, and TCRdb holds only the in-frame ones, with some missing. The sample yields fewer than 40,000 clones, under 90% seen once. Germline V gene lookup returns CDR1 MGHDK and CDR2 SYGVNS. The CDR3 consists of 14 residues. The germline V and J ends were trimmed by 5 bases and 6 bases, with 16 bases remaining between them. The sample comes from a study of OX40 agonist ivuxolimab in advanced cancers. Background on the study: Ivuxolimab is a fully human IgG2 antibody that activates OX40 (CD134). Three patients, one with hepatocellular carcinoma and two with cutaneous melanoma, achieved partial responses.

Findings of the study overall: In the 0.1 to 3.0 mg/kg range, CD4+ and CD8+ blood T cells had expanded clonally by week 6. CD8+ T cells showed, on average, more clonal expansion than CD4+ cells.

The TCR comes from an adult with an advanced solid tumor such as melanoma, head and neck, liver or kidney cancer. This chain connects TRBV25-1 to TRBJ1-2; a weak D match, TRBD1 (6 bases). Sequencing used CD4+ or CD8+ T cells sorted from blood, obtained in a trial of the OX40 agonist ivuxolimab. CDR3 DNA sequence: TGTGCCAGCAGTCCCCCAACAGGGTTCGATGGCTACACCTTC. It encodes CASSPPTGFDGYTF.